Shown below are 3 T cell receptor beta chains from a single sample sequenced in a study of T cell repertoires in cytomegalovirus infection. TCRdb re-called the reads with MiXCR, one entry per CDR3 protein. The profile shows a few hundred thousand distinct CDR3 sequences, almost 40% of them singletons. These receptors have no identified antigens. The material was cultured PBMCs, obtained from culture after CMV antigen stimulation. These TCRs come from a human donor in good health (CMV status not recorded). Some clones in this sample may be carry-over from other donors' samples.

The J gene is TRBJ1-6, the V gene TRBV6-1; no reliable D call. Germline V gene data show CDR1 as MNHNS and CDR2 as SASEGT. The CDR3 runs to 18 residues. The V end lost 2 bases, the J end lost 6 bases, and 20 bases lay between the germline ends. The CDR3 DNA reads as TGTGCCAGCAGTGAACCTCCTGACGTGGGAAGGACTAATTCACCCCTCCACTTT. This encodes CASSEPPDVGRTNSPLHF.

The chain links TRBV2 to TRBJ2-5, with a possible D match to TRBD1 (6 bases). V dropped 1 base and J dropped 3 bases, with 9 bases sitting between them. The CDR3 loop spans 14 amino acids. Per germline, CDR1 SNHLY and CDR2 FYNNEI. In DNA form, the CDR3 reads TGTGCCAGCAGTGAAGAACAGGGCAAAGAGACCCAGTACTTC. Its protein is CASSEEQGKETQYF.

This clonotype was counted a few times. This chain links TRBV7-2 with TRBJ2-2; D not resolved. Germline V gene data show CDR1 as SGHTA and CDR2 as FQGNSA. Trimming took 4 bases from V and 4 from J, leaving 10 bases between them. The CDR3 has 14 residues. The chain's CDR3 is CASSSRQPTGELFF. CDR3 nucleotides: TGTGCCAGCAGCTCCCGCCAGCCCACCGGGGAGCTGTTTTTT.